The sequence of this TCR beta chain was determined in a study of T-cell reconstitution after alpha-beta-depleted transplantation in children. General study results and limits: Elevated TCRbeta diversity at day 60 was traced, in some patients, to surviving recipient T cells and thymic progenitors. Expanded graft clones numbering several hundred reportedly gave rise to alpha-beta T cells about two months after transplant.

CDR1 is DFQATT and CDR2 is SNEGSKA in the germline V gene (reference sequence). The V gene end was trimmed by 3 bases and the J gene end by 2 bases; junction bases not matched to a gene: 5. CDR3 length: 15 residues. About this clonotype: Its antigen is undetermined.

Preparation of the TCRbeta library was carried out with unique molecular identifiers. TCRdb independently ran MiXCR on the PCR reads; one entry per CDR3 protein. The repertoire holds over 450,000 distinct CDR3 sequences, more than 9% seen once, with 2% in the top ten. V is TRBV20-1 and J is TRBJ2-1; 9 bases are shared with TRBD2. The source material was PBMCs, sampled before TCRalphabeta/CD19-depleted stem cell transplant. This TCR derives from a child aged 2-15 years with inherited bone marrow failure, due to receive a stem cell transplant. CDR3 loop: CSASDLAGTYNEQFF. In nucleotides, the CDR3 is TGCAGTGCTAGTGATCTAGCGGGGACCTACAATGAGCAGTTCTTC.